This T cell receptor beta chain was sequenced during a study of a mutant IDH1 vaccine in newly diagnosed glioma. In regard to this clone: The target antigen is unknown.

Time point described: week 23, last vaccination. A 20-mer mutant IDH1 peptide at 300 ug was injected subcutaneously with topical imiquimod. TCRdb's table, derived via immunoSEQ multiplex PCR, lists solely in-frame clones and lacks some. There are about 44,000 clones in the sample; roughly 90% occur only once, and about 3.9% lies in the top ten. V dropped 2 bases and J dropped 4; count of bases not matched to a gene: 8. There are 16 residues in the CDR3. Germline-derived CDR1 and CDR2 are SGHTA and FQGNSA. The sample consisted of PBMCs, taken from a glioma patient whose treatment included an IDH1 peptide vaccine. The chain joins TRBV7-2 to TRBJ2-1; 7 bases line up with TRBD2. The receptor's source is a middle-aged man with glioma. The CDR3 spells CASSLSAGTTYNEQFF. In DNA form, the CDR3 reads TGTGCCAGCAGCTTATCGGCAGGGACTACATACAATGAGCAGTTCTTC.